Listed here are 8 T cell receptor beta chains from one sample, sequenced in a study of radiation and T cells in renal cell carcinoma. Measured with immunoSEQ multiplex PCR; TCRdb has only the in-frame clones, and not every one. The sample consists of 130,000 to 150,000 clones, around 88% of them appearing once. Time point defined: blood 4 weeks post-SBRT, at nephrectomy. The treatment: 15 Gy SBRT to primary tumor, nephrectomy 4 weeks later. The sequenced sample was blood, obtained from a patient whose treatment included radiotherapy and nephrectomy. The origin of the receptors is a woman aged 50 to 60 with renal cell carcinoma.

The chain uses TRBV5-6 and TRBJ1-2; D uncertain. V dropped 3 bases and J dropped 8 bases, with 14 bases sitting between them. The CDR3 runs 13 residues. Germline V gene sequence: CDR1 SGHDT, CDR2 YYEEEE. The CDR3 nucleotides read TGTGCCAGCAGCTCGGGATCGACGGGAGGCTACACCTTC. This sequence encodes CASSSGSTGGYTF. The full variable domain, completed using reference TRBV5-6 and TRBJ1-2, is DAGVTQSPTHLIKTRGQQVTLRCSPKSGHDTVSWYQQALGQGPQFIFQYYEEEERQRGNFPDRFSGHQFPNYSSELNVNALLLGDSALYLCASSSGSTGGYTFGSGTRLTVV.

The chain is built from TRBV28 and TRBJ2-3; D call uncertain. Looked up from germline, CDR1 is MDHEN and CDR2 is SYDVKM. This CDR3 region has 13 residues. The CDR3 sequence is CVTGETSTDTQYF. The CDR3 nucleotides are TGTGTTACGGGTGAGACTAGCACAGATACGCAGTATTTT.

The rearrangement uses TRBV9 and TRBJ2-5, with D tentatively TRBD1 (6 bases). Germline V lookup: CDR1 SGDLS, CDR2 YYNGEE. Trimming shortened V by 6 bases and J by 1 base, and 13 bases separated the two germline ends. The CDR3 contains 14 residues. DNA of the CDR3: TGTGCCAGCACCAGATCGGACAGCCAAGAGACCCAGTACTTC. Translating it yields CASTRSDSQETQYF.

This chain's CDR3 is CASSAVTSTDTQYF. CDR3 nucleotide sequence: TGTGCCAGTAGTGCAGTCACTAGCACAGATACGCAGTATTTT. The V and J genes are TRBV19 and TRBJ2-3; D is undetermined. This CDR3 contains 14 residues. V lost 5 bases, J lost 0 bases, and 9 bases lay in between. Germline-derived CDR1 and CDR2 are LNHDA and SQIVND (reference sequence).

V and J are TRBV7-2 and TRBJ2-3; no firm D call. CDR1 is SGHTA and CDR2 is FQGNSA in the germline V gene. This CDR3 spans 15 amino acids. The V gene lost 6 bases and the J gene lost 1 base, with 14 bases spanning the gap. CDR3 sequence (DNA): TGTGCCAGCAGTTTCGGGCAGAGCCGCACAGATACGCAGTATTTT. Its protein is CASSFGQSRTDTQYF.

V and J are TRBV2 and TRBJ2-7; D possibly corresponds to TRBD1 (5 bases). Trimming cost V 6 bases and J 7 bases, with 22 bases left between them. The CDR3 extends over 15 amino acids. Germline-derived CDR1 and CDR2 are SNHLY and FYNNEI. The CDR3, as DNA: TGTGCCAGCAGCCGTACAGGCTACTTTGGTCGGGAGCAGTACTTC. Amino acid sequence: CASSRTGYFGREQYF.

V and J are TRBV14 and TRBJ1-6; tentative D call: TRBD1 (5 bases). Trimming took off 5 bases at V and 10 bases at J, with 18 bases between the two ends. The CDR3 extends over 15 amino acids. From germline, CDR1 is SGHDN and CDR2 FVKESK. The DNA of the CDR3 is TGTGCCAGCAGCACCACCGGGACCTCTTCATCACCCCTCCACTTT. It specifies CASSTTGTSSSPLHF.

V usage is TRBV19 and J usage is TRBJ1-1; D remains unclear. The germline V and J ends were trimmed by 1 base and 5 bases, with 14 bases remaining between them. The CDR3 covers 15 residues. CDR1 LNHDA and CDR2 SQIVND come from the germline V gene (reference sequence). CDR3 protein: CASSIGLSRGTEAFF. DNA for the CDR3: TGTGCCAGTAGTATAGGTCTCAGCCGCGGAACTGAAGCTTTCTTT.